This T cell receptor (beta chain) was profiled in a study of cytomegalovirus exposure and HLA in healthy donors. Study-level background: Within the Caucasian-associated ancestry cluster were 81% of the 300 to 450 genotyped donors.

The CDR3 covers 15 residues. V gave up 3 bases and J gave up 0 bases; unmatched junction bases: 0. Germline V gene sequence: CDR1 LNHDA, CDR2 SQIVND (reference sequence). 13 Jbeta primers and 60 Vbeta primers were used for the PCR. TCRdb's copy holds only in-frame clones and misses some; the assay was immunoSEQ multiplex PCR. The profile shows about 230,000 clones, more than 75% of them singletons. This receptor was obtained from a girl aged 2-10 years in good health and CMV-seronegative. This chain links TRBV19 with TRBJ2-3; TRBD2 aligns across 10 bases. The sequenced sample consisted of PBMCs. CDR3 loop: CASSMTSGSTDTQYF. The CDR3 DNA follows: TGTGCCAGTAGTATGACTAGCGGGAGCACAGATACGCAGTATTTT. Full variable domain (outside the CDR3, taken from reference TRBV19 and TRBJ2-3): DGGITQSPKYLFRKEGQNVTLSCEQNLNHDAMYWYRQDPGQGLRLIYYSQIVNDFQKGDIAEGYSVSREKKESFPLTVTSAQKNPTAFYLCASSMTSGSTDTQYFGPGTRLTVL.